This entry lists 24 T cell receptor beta chains sequenced from one sample in a study of shared T cell receptors in the human thymus (dated by TCRdb to the early 2020s). To prepare the library, the immunoSEQ multiplex PCR assay was applied. TCRdb carries this immuneACCESS record with in-frame sequences only. Its versions omit some clonotypes, under half of them owing to an unresolved V gene in the studies checked, with the rest unexplained. The sample contains about 660,000 clones, over 75% of them found a single time. About 0.01% of the sample is taken by the ten largest. This same sample was also part of a study on human thymus T cells.

Sequencing was done on a sample of thymocytes. The receptors were sampled from a boy in the first two years of life with a congenital heart defect. Donor details come from another sample of the same person, matched by shared clones.

In this sample, this clone turned up a few times. V and J are TRBV6-5 and TRBJ1-2, with 9 bases matching TRBD1. The CDR3 totals 14 residues. The germline CDR1 and CDR2 sequences are MNHEY and SVGAGI. After removal of 9 bases from V and 2 bases from J, the junction contained 7 bases not matched to a gene. CDR3 in amino acids: CARIEGTGNYGYTF. Written as DNA, the CDR3 is TGTGCCAGAATAGAGGGGACAGGGAACTATGGCTACACCTTC.

The genes are TRBV18 and TRBJ2-3; 8 bases are a match to TRBD2. CDR1 is KGHSH and CDR2 is LQKENI in the germline V gene. The CDR3 consists of 14 residues. The V gene end was trimmed by 3 bases and the J gene end by 8 bases; junction bases not matched to a gene: 7. CDR3 nucleotide sequence: TGTGCCAGCTCACCGCGGCGGGAGGAAGGTACGCAGTATTTT. This translates into CASSPRREEGTQYF.

The genes are TRBV28 and TRBJ2-7; 16 bases are a match to TRBD2. Germline V gene sequence: CDR1 MDHEN, CDR2 SYDVKM. This CDR3 contains 16 residues. After removal of 6 bases from V and 4 bases from J, the junction contained 6 bases not matched to a gene. The CDR3 spells CASSPPGLAGGYEQYF. The CDR3 bases are TGTGCCAGCAGCCCGCCGGGACTAGCGGGAGGGTACGAGCAGTACTTC.

The rearrangement joins TRBV6-6 to TRBJ2-1; tentatively, D is TRBD2 (5 bases). The V gene's germline CDR1 is MNHNY and CDR2 SVGAGI (reference sequence). This CDR3 is built from 15 residues. V lost 5 bases, J lost 2 bases, and 13 bases lay in between. CDR3 DNA: TGTGCCAGCAGTCCCGGACTGGATCCCTACAATGAGCAGTTCTTC. Translating it yields CASSPGLDPYNEQFF.

This rearrangement joins TRBV7-8 to TRBJ2-3; no firm D call. The CDR3 is made up of 13 amino acids. Trimming left V 5 bases short and J 5 bases short, with 11 bases between. The germline gives CDR1 SGHVS, CDR2 FQNEAQ. The CDR3 DNA follows: TGTGCCAGCAGCCCCGGAGAGTTAGATACGCAGTATTTT. This gives the protein CASSPGELDTQYF.

This sequence joins TRBV5-6 and TRBJ2-7, with TRBD2 matching over 12 bases. Trimming at V came to 4 bases and at J to 4 bases, leaving 12 bases not matched to a gene. Germline V gene lookup returns CDR1 SGHDT and CDR2 YYEEEE. The CDR3 totals 17 residues. CDR3 nucleotides: TGTGCCAGCAGCCACCCGCAGACTAGCGGGAGACCTTACGAGCAGTACTTC. This gives the protein CASSHPQTSGRPYEQYF.

The chain links TRBV25-1 to TRBJ2-1, with 11 bases aligning to TRBD2. The J segment lost 4 bases and the V segment lost 4 bases, leaving 9 bases of the junction unmatched. The CDR3 is 17 residues long. The germline V gene encodes CDR1 MGHDK and CDR2 SYGVNS. CDR3 region: CASSAPASGRKYNEQFF. In DNA form, the CDR3 reads TGTGCCAGCAGTGCTCCGGCTAGCGGGAGGAAGTACAATGAGCAGTTCTTC.

The chain links TRBV6-5 to TRBJ1-1; D gene ambiguous. CDR3 length equals 16 residues. Germline V gene lookup returns CDR1 MNHEY and CDR2 SVGAGI. V gave up 2 bases and J gave up 0 bases, with 13 bases separating them. CDR3 in amino acids: CASSYEQPDLNTEAFF. The CDR3 coding sequence is TGTGCCAGCAGTTACGAACAGCCTGACCTGAACACTGAAGCTTTCTTT.

The chain recombines TRBV29-1 with TRBJ2-3; possibly TRBD2 for D (5 bases). CDR1 and CDR2 from the germline V gene are SQVTM and ANQGSEA. V was pared by 4 bases and J by 4 bases, with 15 bases between. The CDR3 loop spans 14 amino acids. The CDR3 here is CSVGTQRKADTQYF. CDR3 coding DNA: TGCAGCGTTGGGACCCAGCGGAAGGCAGATACGCAGTATTTT.

The chain employs TRBV4-3 and TRBJ1-1, with D perhaps matching TRBD1 (6 bases). The CDR3 runs to 15 residues. Deletions cut 4 bases from V and 11 bases from J, with 23 bases between. CDR1 and CDR2 (germline): LGHNA, YSLEER. CDR3 residues: CASSRTQWCRGRAFF. The DNA for the CDR3 is TGCGCCAGCAGCCGCACCCAGTGGTGCAGGGGTAGGGCTTTCTTT.

The chain combines TRBV25-1 with TRBJ2-1; TRBD2 matches at 7 bases. The germline V gene has CDR1 MGHDK and CDR2 SYGVNS. With 4 bases clipped from V and 5 bases from J, the junction kept 8 bases outside the gene matches. CDR3 length: 15 residues. CDR3 nucleotides: TGTGCCAGCAGTGGGCGCTCTAGCGGAGACAATGAGCAGTTCTTC. Its translation is CASSGRSSGDNEQFF.

The CDR3 here is CASAARRAGTGELFF. CDR3 nucleotides: TGTGCCAGCGCCGCCCGCAGGGCCGGGACCGGGGAGCTGTTTTTT. This sequence joins TRBV4-2 and TRBJ2-2, with D tentatively TRBD1 (5 bases). CDR1 and CDR2 (germline): LGHNA, YNFKEQ. CDR3 length equals 15 residues. V lost 8 bases and J lost 5, with 18 bases in between.

The chain links TRBV29-1 to TRBJ1-1; TRBD1 might be the D (6 bases). Germline V gene sequence: CDR1 SQVTM, CDR2 ANQGSEA. Trimming removed 6 bases at V and 0 bases at J, with 20 bases between. The CDR3 runs 16 residues. Written as DNA, the CDR3 is TGCAGCGTCCGCCAGGGGCGAAGCACTATGAACACTGAAGCTTTCTTT. It is translated as CSVRQGRSTMNTEAFF.

The rearrangement links TRBV14 to TRBJ2-7; D remains unclear. The CDR3 has 12 residues. V was pared by 1 base and J by 3 bases, with 4 bases between. The germline V gene encodes CDR1 SGHDN and CDR2 FVKESK. This chain's CDR3 is CASSQVRYEQYF. The CDR3 bases are TGTGCCAGCAGCCAAGTCCGCTACGAGCAGTACTTC.

The rearrangement links TRBV30 to TRBJ2-1; 9 nucleotides line up with TRBD2. Germline CDR1 and CDR2: GTSNPN and SVGIG (reference sequence). The CDR3 is 19 residues long. Trimming removed 1 base from V and 3 bases from J; junction bases left unmatched: 16. CDR3: CAWSDRTGSLAGHYNEQFF. CDR3 in DNA: TGTGCCTGGAGTGACCGGACAGGCTCGCTAGCGGGACACTACAATGAGCAGTTCTTC.

The V gene is TRBV10-3, the J gene TRBJ1-1; D not resolved. The CDR3 covers 15 residues. Germline V gene sequence: CDR1 ENHRY, CDR2 SYGVKD. The V end was cut by 0 bases, the J end by 4 bases, with 12 bases between. The CDR3 DNA follows: TGTGCCATCAGTGAGTCGACTCGGGGTCCCACTGAAGCTTTCTTT. Protein sequence: CAISESTRGPTEAFF.

The genes are TRBV15 and TRBJ2-5; TRBD2 might be the D (5 bases). The CDR3 runs 14 residues. The V and J ends lost 1 base and 5 bases respectively, with 11 bases between them. The germline V gene encodes CDR1 LNHNV and CDR2 YYDKDF (reference sequence). This chain's CDR3 is CATSRAEGAETQYF. The CDR3 DNA sequence: TGTGCCACCAGCAGAGCAGAGGGCGCGGAGACCCAGTACTTC.

The rearrangement links TRBV25-1 to TRBJ1-1; 9 bases are shared with TRBD1. This CDR3 comprises 15 residues. Looked up from germline, CDR1 is MGHDK and CDR2 is SYGVNS. V lost 6 bases, J lost 5 bases, and 10 bases stayed unmatched. CDR3 sequence (DNA): TGTGCCAGCAGGCTACAGGGGGCGCCGGGAACTGAAGCTTTCTTT. It translates to CASRLQGAPGTEAFF.

The chain combines TRBV19 with TRBJ1-3; a possible D gene is TRBD1 (5 bases). Germline V lookup: CDR1 LNHDA, CDR2 SQIVND (reference sequence). V was cut by 7 bases and J by 0 bases, with 10 bases left in between. CDR3 length equals 14 residues. The CDR3 sequence is CASKGAYSGNTIYF. The CDR3 bases are TGTGCCAGTAAAGGGGCATACTCTGGAAACACCATATATTTT.

This chain connects TRBV4-2 to TRBJ2-1; 8 nucleotides align to TRBD1. Trimming cost V 1 base and J 0 bases; bases outside gene matches: 2. The germline V gene has CDR1 LGHNA and CDR2 YNFKEQ. This CDR3 has 16 residues. CDR3 sequence (DNA): TGTGCCAGCAGCCAAGGGACAGGGACCTCCTACAATGAGCAGTTCTTC. Residues: CASSQGTGTSYNEQFF.

This chain joins TRBV7-2 and TRBJ2-7; D is uncertain. Trimming cost V 5 bases and J 3 bases, with 17 bases left between them. This CDR3 has 15 residues. Germline lookup yields CDR1 SGHTA and CDR2 FQGNSA. The CDR3 is CASSPKRIGLYEQYF. In nucleotides, the CDR3 is TGTGCCAGCAGCCCGAAGCGTATCGGTCTCTACGAGCAGTACTTC.

This clone appeared a single time. The chain uses TRBV10-2 and TRBJ2-3; D may be TRBD1 (5 bases). CDR3 length: 17 amino acids. The germline V and J ends were trimmed by 5 bases and 1 base, with 19 bases remaining between them. Germline assignment: CDR1 WSHSY and CDR2 SAAADI. The CDR3 DNA reads as TGCGCCAGCAGTTCCTCGATGACAGACAATGGCACAGATACGCAGTATTTT. It is translated as CASSSSMTDNGTDTQYF.

The chain is built from TRBV7-6 and TRBJ1-4, with unresolved D. CDR1 is SGHVS, CDR2 FNYEAQ, per germline. V lost 2 bases to trimming and J lost 0 bases, with 22 bases between them. CDR3 length equals 20 residues. The CDR3 bases are TGTGCCAGCAGCTTATCAACCGCTCTGGCCCAAACCGCAACTAATGAAAAACTGTTTTTT. Encoded protein: CASSLSTALAQTATNEKLFF.

In its sample, this clone was seen once. The rearrangement joins TRBV7-3 to TRBJ1-1, with a weak D call TRBD1 (5 bases). Trimming removed 5 bases from V and 11 bases from J, with 21 bases in between. The germline V gene encodes CDR1 SGHTA and CDR2 FQGTGA. This CDR3 spans 14 amino acids. The CDR3 DNA sequence: TGTGCCAGCAGCGCGGGGGAGGGGCCTGGAGCGGCTTTCTTT. It yields the protein CASSAGEGPGAAFF.